This entry lists 8 T cell receptor beta chains sequenced from one sample in a study of T cells in Graves' hyperthyroidism and ophthalmopathy. Template material for amplifying TCR beta CDR3 regions consisted of RNA transcripts. HTBI primers were the set used in a first-round RT-PCR of the TCR CDR3. From the multiplex PCR reads, TCRdb called clonotypes with MiXCR, one entry per CDR3 protein. Among over 400,000 distinct CDR3 sequences listed, less than 25% were seen once. Sequenced: blood. The receptors were gathered from a woman aged 70 to 79 with Graves' ophthalmopathy.

J is TRBJ2-2 and V is TRBV4-1; no clear D. The CDR3 runs to 16 residues. V was trimmed by 5 bases and J by 3 bases, leaving 16 bases between them. Per the germline V gene, CDR1 is MGHRA and CDR2 is YSYEKL. CDR3 bases: TGCGCCAGCAGCTCCGAGGCCGGCGGTCACACCGGGGAGCTGTTTTTT. Translation: CASSSEAGGHTGELFF.

The chain employs TRBV27 and TRBJ2-7; D might be TRBD2 (6 bases). The CDR3 runs 12 residues. V lost 4 bases, J lost 6 bases, and 10 bases lay in between. The germline V gene has CDR1 MNHEY and CDR2 SMNVEV (reference sequence). The CDR3: CASSSRGGEQYF. The DNA for the CDR3 is TGTGCCAGCAGTTCCCGGGGAGGCGAGCAGTACTTC.

This rearrangement joins TRBV24-1 to TRBJ2-1; 8 nucleotides agree with TRBD2. With V trimmed by 4 bases and J by 4 bases, 8 bases remained unmatched. This CDR3 comprises 16 residues. Germline lookup yields CDR1 KGHDR and CDR2 SFDVKD. The CDR3 region is CATSDPTSGQYNEQFF. The CDR3 bases are TGTGCCACCAGTGACCCTACTAGCGGTCAGTACAATGAGCAGTTCTTC.

In this sample, this clonotype turned up a few times. This chain joins TRBV7-3 and TRBJ1-6; D is possibly TRBD1 (5 bases). Trimming stripped 5 bases from V and 7 bases from J, with 12 bases between. The CDR3 consists of 14 residues. CDR1 SGHTA and CDR2 FQGTGA come from the germline V gene. CDR3 region: CASSQGDSNSPLHF. CDR3 DNA sequence: TGTGCCAGCAGCCAAGGGGACTCGAATTCACCCCTCCACTTT. Supplemented by reference TRBV7-3 and TRBJ1-6, the full variable domain reads GAGVSQTPSNKVTEKGKYVELRCDPISGHTALYWYRQSLGQGPEFLIYFQGTGAADDSGLPNDRFFAVRPEGSVSTLKIQRTERGDSAVYLCASSQGDSNSPLHFGNGTRLTVT.

The chain combines TRBV20-1 with TRBJ2-3, with D perhaps assigned TRBD1 or TRBD2 (7 bases each). The CDR3 runs to 17 residues. The germline V gene encodes CDR1 DFQATT and CDR2 SNEGSKA (reference sequence). The ends were cut back, 6 bases at V and 0 bases at J, with 22 bases in the middle. CDR3: CSALTSRGRGSTDTQYF. For the CDR3, the DNA is TGCAGTGCCCTCACCTCCAGGGGGAGGGGTAGCACAGATACGCAGTATTTT.

Only a few counts were recorded for this clonotype. The chain recombines TRBV20-1 with TRBJ1-2, with 7 positions matching TRBD1. Trimming cost V 3 bases and J 2 bases; bases outside gene matches: 6. Per germline, CDR1 DFQATT and CDR2 SNEGSKA (reference sequence). The CDR3 runs 14 residues. CDR3 amino acids: CSARNDRENYGYTF. The CDR3 region has the DNA TGCAGTGCTAGGAATGACAGGGAGAACTATGGCTACACCTTC.

This clonotype was detected a few times. The chain joins TRBV6-2 or TRBV6-3 to TRBJ1-4; D is unclear. Germline V gene sequence: CDR1 MNHEY, CDR2 SVGEGT. V was shortened by 2 bases and J by 0 bases, with 10 bases between the two germline ends. This CDR3 comprises 16 residues. CDR3 amino acids: CASSYGDVATNEKLFF. The CDR3 DNA is TGTGCCAGCAGTTACGGGGATGTTGCAACTAATGAAAAACTGTTTTTT.

This CDR3 reads CASSEGNSNGYTF. The CDR3 DNA reads as TGTGCCAGCAGCGAAGGGAATTCTAATGGCTACACCTTC. The chain links TRBV7-2 to TRBJ1-2; D gene uncertain. Germline V lookup: CDR1 SGHTA, CDR2 FQGNSA. Trimming stripped 5 bases from V and 6 bases from J, with 13 bases between. The CDR3 consists of 13 residues.